This T cell receptor beta chain was retrieved from a study of prognosis after radiotherapy for stage I lung cancer. Across the whole study: A median of around 7 months after radiotherapy, distant metastases were seen in a few patients, while no significant progression was shown by 15.

The genomic DNA TCR beta CDR3 region underwent two rounds of multiplex PCR. It was primers specific to each TRBV and TRBJ gene that first-round PCR used. Second-round PCR used universal primers. TCRdb re-derived calls from the multiplex PCR reads in MiXCR, one entry per CDR3 protein. This sample has some 20,000 distinct CDR3 sequences; approximately 39% occur once, and the top ten carry approximately 54%. CDR1 is SGHRS, CDR2 YFSETQ, per germline. CDR3 length: 14 amino acids. V was trimmed by 1 base and J by 5 bases, leaving 13 bases between them. This clonotype was counted many times. The source material was PBMCs, sampled before or after stereotactic body radiation therapy (not recorded which). The V and J genes are TRBV5-1 and TRBJ2-7; D not resolved. This TCR derives from a donor at least 50 years old with non-small cell lung cancer. The CDR3 here is CASSLRFGVNEQYF. CDR3 nucleotides: TGCGCCAGCAGCTTGAGGTTTGGAGTTAACGAGCAGTACTTC. The full variable domain, rest sourced from reference TRBV5-1 and TRBJ2-7, is KAGVTQTPRYLIKTRGQQVTLSCSPISGHRSVSWYQQTPGQGLQFLFEYFSETQRNKGNFPGRFSGRQFSNSRSEMNVSTLELGDSALYLCASSLRFGVNEQYFGPGTRLTVT.